This TCR beta chain comes out of a study of cytomegalovirus exposure and HLA in healthy donors. Background on the study: Genetic ancestry analysis placed over 65% of the 400 or so donors that were genotyped in the Caucasian-associated cluster.

Trimming cost V 1 base and J 7 bases, with 16 bases left between them. Germline V gene data show CDR1 as LNHNV and CDR2 as YYDKDF (reference sequence). This CDR3 comprises 15 residues. Comment on this clone: The antigen is undetermined.

Study results and limitations: The classifier was said to identify cytomegalovirus status with high specificity and sensitivity. CMV antigen specificity of a few CMV-associated chains was confirmed in vitro. A link between a missense DCLRE1C variant and TCR beta V- and J-gene trimming emerged from a later analysis.

The study ran its PCR with 60 Vbeta and 13 Jbeta primers. Method: immunoSEQ multiplex PCR; TCRdb's copy keeps in-frame clones and lacks some. The repertoire holds roughly 200,000 clones, with roughly 70% as singletons. The sample taken for sequencing was PBMCs. The origin of this receptor is a woman aged 25 to 45 in good health and CMV-seronegative. The chain recombines TRBV15 with TRBJ1-1, with D unclear. CDR3 nucleotides: TGTGCCACCAGCAGAGCTCCGCTCCGGACTATTGAAGCTTTCTTT. Translating gives CATSRAPLRTIEAFF.